Listed here are 20 T cell receptor beta chains from one sample, sequenced in a study of T cell repertoires in cytomegalovirus infection. TCRdb reprocessed the reads via MiXCR and lists one record per CDR3 protein. Of some 150,000 distinct CDR3 sequences listed, around 24% are singletons. The sample was PBMCs. Source of these receptors: a human donor in good health (CMV status not recorded). Some clones in this sample may be carry-over from other donors' samples.

The gene calls are TRBV11-2 and TRBJ2-7; D might be TRBD1 (6 bases). V was clipped by 5 bases and J by 2 bases, with 19 bases between them. Germline V CDR1 and CDR2: SGHAT, FQNNGV. The CDR3 loop spans 16 amino acids. CDR3 sequence reads: CASSEGADSLPYEQYF. In DNA, the CDR3 is TGTGCCAGCAGCGAAGGGGCGGACAGTCTTCCCTACGAGCAGTACTTC.

This clonotype was detected ten times or more. The chain uses TRBV11-3 and TRBJ2-3, with 9 bases that match TRBD2. The CDR3 is 15 amino acids. Looked up from germline, CDR1 is SGHNT and CDR2 is YENEEA. V gave up 1 base and J gave up 4 bases; unmatched junction bases: 3. CDR3 DNA: TGTGCCAGCAGCTTAGTGAGCGGGGGGCCAGATACGCAGTATTTT. This gives the protein CASSLVSGGPDTQYF.

A few counts support this clonotype. This chain links TRBV15 with TRBJ2-1; D is possibly TRBD1 (5 bases). V was trimmed by 5 bases and J by 12 bases, leaving 23 bases between them. The germline CDR1 and CDR2 sequences are LNHNV and YYDKDF (reference sequence). The CDR3 is 15 residues long. CDR3 protein: CATSPPGLQAWAQFF. The CDR3 nucleotides are TGTGCCACCAGCCCCCCAGGTCTACAGGCTTGGGCGCAGTTCTTC.

This clonotype was observed a few times. V usage is TRBV12-3 or TRBV12-4 and J usage is TRBJ1-1; D gene ambiguous. Trimming took 5 bases from V and 1 from J, leaving 11 bases between them. The CDR3 is 14 residues long. CDR3 protein: CASSQRTANTEAFF. CDR3 DNA: TGTGCCAGCAGTCAGAGGACCGCGAACACTGAAGCTTTCTTT.

This clonotype has more than one count but fewer than ten. V and J are TRBV20-1 and TRBJ1-4; tentatively, D is TRBD1 (5 bases). The CDR3 has 15 amino acids. V was cut by 2 bases and J by 6 bases, with 16 bases left in between. Germline lookup yields CDR1 DFQATT and CDR2 SNEGSKA (reference sequence). The CDR3 nucleotides are TGCAGTGCTAGACGGGGGGGAGTCGCTGATGAAAAACTGTTTTTT. Its protein is CSARRGGVADEKLFF.

The rearrangement links TRBV6-1 to TRBJ2-7, with D uncertain. The V gene's germline CDR1 is MNHNS and CDR2 SASEGT. Trimming shortened V by 7 bases and J by 0 bases, and 16 bases separated the two germline ends. The CDR3 is made up of 15 amino acids. The CDR3 DNA sequence: TGTGCCAGCACCCAGAATGGGCCCTTCTCCTACGAGCAGTACTTC. This codes for CASTQNGPFSYEQYF.

This clonotype has more than one count but fewer than ten. The rearrangement joins TRBV5-4 to TRBJ2-1, with D maybe TRBD1 (6 bases). CDR3 length: 14 residues. CDR1 is SGHNT and CDR2 is YYREEE in the germline V gene (reference sequence). Trimming stripped 0 bases from V and 4 bases from J, with 8 bases between. CDR3 loop: CASSLGTAYNEQFF. CDR3 in DNA: TGTGCCAGCAGCTTGGGGACAGCATACAATGAGCAGTTCTTC.

This sequence joins TRBV10-3 and TRBJ2-7; a possible D gene is TRBD1 (6 bases). V was shortened by 6 bases and J by 5 bases, with 11 bases between the two germline ends. This CDR3 contains 12 residues. From germline, CDR1 is ENHRY and CDR2 SYGVKD. The CDR3: CAIRDSSDEQYF. The CDR3 DNA reads TGTGCCATCAGGGACAGTTCCGACGAGCAGTACTTC.

This clonotype was found many times. This chain links TRBV7-2 with TRBJ2-3, with 13 bases fitting TRBD2. The CDR3 runs to 16 residues. V dropped 5 bases and J dropped 4; count of bases not matched to a gene: 6. Germline V gives CDR1 SGHTA, CDR2 FQGNSA. DNA of the CDR3: TGTGCCAGCAGCCCCAAGGGACTAGCGGGACCAGATACGCAGTATTTT. Translated: CASSPKGLAGPDTQYF.

The gene calls are TRBV7-9 and TRBJ1-1; D remains ambiguous. Trimming removed 5 bases at V and 1 base at J, with 8 bases between. Germline values: CDR1 SEHNR, CDR2 FQNEAQ (reference sequence). The CDR3 sequence is 13 residues long. The CDR3 loop reads CASSEAPNTEAFF. CDR3 nucleotide sequence: TGTGCCAGCAGCGAGGCACCGAACACTGAAGCTTTCTTT.

This chain uses TRBV2 with TRBJ2-1; 9 nucleotides line up with TRBD2. Germline lookup yields CDR1 SNHLY and CDR2 FYNNEI. This CDR3 comprises 15 residues. Germline trimming cut 10 bases from V and 0 bases from J; bases unmatched to any gene: 7. CDR3 residues: CAKEEAGGSYNEQFF. CDR3 nucleotides: TGTGCCAAAGAAGAAGCGGGAGGCTCCTACAATGAGCAGTTCTTC.

CDR3 protein: CASSLLEGQFF. The CDR3 bases are TGTGCCAGCTCGCTTCTAGAGGGACAGTTCTTC. The chain recombines TRBV18 with TRBJ2-1, with D maybe TRBD2 (5 bases). The V gene lost 6 bases and the J gene lost 13 bases, with 13 bases spanning the gap. The CDR3 length is 11 residues. Germline V CDR1 and CDR2: KGHSH, LQKENI.

This clonotype was seen many times. The chain combines TRBV7-2 with TRBJ1-2, with D uncertain. Per the germline V gene, CDR1 is SGHTA and CDR2 is FQGNSA. This CDR3 contains 14 residues. The V and J ends lost 10 bases and 5 bases respectively, with 20 bases between them. CDR3 in amino acids: CATWGQSRIYGYTF. CDR3 bases: TGTGCCACCTGGGGTCAATCTCGTATTTATGGCTACACCTTC.

In this sample, this clonotype turned up a few times. J is TRBJ2-7 and V is TRBV2; TRBD1 agrees at 9 bases. The V segment lost 6 bases and the J segment 0 bases; nucleotides outside the gene matches: 6. The germline V gene has CDR1 SNHLY and CDR2 FYNNEI. CDR3 length: 15 residues. As DNA, the CDR3 is TGTGCCAGCAGCGCGGACAGGGGTAGCTCCTACGAGCAGTACTTC. Amino acid sequence: CASSADRGSSYEQYF.

Only a few counts were recorded for this clonotype. The chain employs TRBV12-3 or TRBV12-4 and TRBJ2-3, with TRBD2 matching over 13 bases. There are 17 residues in the CDR3. With V trimmed by 6 bases and J by 2 bases, 8 bases remained unmatched. The CDR3 protein is CASRPTSGRAVTDTQYF. DNA of the CDR3: TGTGCCAGCAGACCCACTAGCGGGAGGGCCGTCACAGATACGCAGTATTTT.

There are a few counts of this clonotype. The chain combines TRBV25-1 with TRBJ2-7; D not resolved. The germline gives CDR1 MGHDK, CDR2 SYGVNS. Trimming left V 4 bases short and J 2 bases short, with 6 bases between. This CDR3 is 12 amino acids long. CDR3: CASSVTAYEQYF. The CDR3 DNA is TGTGCCAGCAGTGTTACGGCCTACGAGCAGTACTTC.

This clonotype has at least ten counts. The rearrangement uses TRBV7-2 and TRBJ2-3; 9 positions match TRBD1. Germline CDR1 is SGHTA and CDR2 is FQGNSA. After removal of 5 bases from V and 3 bases from J, the junction contained 9 bases not matched to a gene. The CDR3 contains 16 residues. The CDR3 DNA follows: TGTGCCAGCAGCCTGTGGACAGGGGTTAGGACAGATACGCAGTATTTT. This translates into CASSLWTGVRTDTQYF.

The genes are TRBV12-3 or TRBV12-4 and TRBJ1-1; D is uncertain. V dropped 2 bases and J dropped 5 bases, with 6 bases sitting between them. CDR3 length: 12 residues. CDR3 sequence (DNA): TGTGCCAGCAGTTTATATCGGACTGAAGCTTTCTTT. It encodes CASSLYRTEAFF.

CDR3 amino acids: CASSRGNHNSPLHF. Here the CDR3 DNA reads TGTGCCAGCAGCCGCGGGAATCATAATTCACCCCTCCACTTT. The rearrangement joins TRBV5-5 to TRBJ1-6, with D uncertain. V was shortened by 4 bases and J by 5 bases, with 10 bases between the two germline ends. The CDR3 covers 14 residues. Germline-derived CDR1 and CDR2 are SGHKS and YYEKEE (reference sequence).

Concerning this clonotype itself: At one end, the junction sequence differs from germline, possibly due to a read error. The V and J genes are TRBV5-5 and TRBJ1-5; D remains unclear. There are 16 residues in the CDR3. Looked up from germline, CDR1 is SGHKS and CDR2 is YYEKEE (reference sequence). CDR3: CASSLGVEAGNQHQHF. CDR3 DNA sequence: TGTGCCAGCAGCTTGGGCGTCGAGGCGGGCAATCAGCACCAGCATTTT.